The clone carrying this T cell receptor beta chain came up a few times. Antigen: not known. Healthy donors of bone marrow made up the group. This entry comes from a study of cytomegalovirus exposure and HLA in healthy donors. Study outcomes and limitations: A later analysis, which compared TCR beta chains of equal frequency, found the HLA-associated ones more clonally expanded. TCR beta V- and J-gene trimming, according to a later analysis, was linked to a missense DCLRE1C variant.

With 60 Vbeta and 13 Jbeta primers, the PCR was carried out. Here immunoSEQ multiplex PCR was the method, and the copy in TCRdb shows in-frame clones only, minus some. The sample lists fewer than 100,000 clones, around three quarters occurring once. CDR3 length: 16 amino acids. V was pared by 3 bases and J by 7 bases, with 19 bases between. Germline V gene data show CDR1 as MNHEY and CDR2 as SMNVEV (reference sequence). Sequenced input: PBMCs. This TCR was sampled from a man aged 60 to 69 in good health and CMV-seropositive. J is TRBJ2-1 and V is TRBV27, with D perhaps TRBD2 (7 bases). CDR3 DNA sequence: TGTGCCAGCAGTTTGGTTGGGGGGGCCGGGGAAAATGAGCAGTTCTTC. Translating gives CASSLVGGAGENEQFF.